This T cell receptor (beta chain) is from a study of T cells in Graves' hyperthyroidism and ophthalmopathy. Across the study: The authors collected peripheral blood at initial diagnosis, before any treatment.

The cohort's ophthalmopathy patients, a group with duration under 3 months, had a Clinical Activity Score of at least 3 and a NOSPECS grade of at least 4. Exclusion of patients followed from uncontrolled infection, other autoimmune disease, pregnancy or lactation. On this clonotype: The antigen remains unidentified.

Broader study findings: Prediction of ophthalmopathy progression came a median approximately 6.5 months pre-onset.

CDR3 length: 15 amino acids. Trimming cost V 4 bases and J 2 bases, with 15 bases left between them. Germline CDR1 reads SGHRS; CDR2 reads YFSETQ. Amplification targeted TCR beta CDR3 regions from RNA transcripts. HTBI primers drove first-round RT-PCR of the TCR CDR3. From the multiplex PCR reads, TCRdb called clonotypes with MiXCR, one entry per CDR3 protein. This sample has 600,000 to 650,000 distinct CDR3 sequences, with 20% to 25% found just once. The TCR was taken from a man in his thirties or forties with Graves' ophthalmopathy. This chain links TRBV5-1 with TRBJ1-2, with D hard to call. Sequenced sample: blood. DNA for the CDR3: TGCGCCAGCAGCCCCCTACAGCAAGGGAACTATGGCTACACCTTC. Encoded protein: CASSPLQQGNYGYTF.